The 12 T cell receptor beta chains reported below all come from one sample, sequenced in a study of PD-L1 blockade in urothelial cancer. Method: immunoSEQ multiplex PCR; TCRdb's copy keeps in-frame clones and lacks some. The top ten hold under 4.5% of the sample, which has tens of thousands of clones, roughly four fifths seen once. Time point meaning: pretreatment peripheral blood. The sample consisted of PBMCs, taken around atezolizumab (anti-PD-L1) treatment. These receptors were obtained from a man aged 65-85 years with urothelial cancer.

The V and J genes are TRBV7-2 and TRBJ1-2; a weak D match, TRBD1 (5 bases). Trimming cost V 0 bases and J 8 bases, with 16 bases left between them. The germline V gene encodes CDR1 SGHTA and CDR2 FQGNSA. The CDR3 has 15 amino acids. This CDR3 is CASSLAWSGREGYTF. The CDR3 DNA reads TGTGCCAGCAGCTTAGCGTGGTCAGGGCGGGAAGGCTACACCTTC. Together with reference TRBV7-2 and TRBJ1-2, the CDR3 gives the full variable domain: GAGVSQSPSNKVTEKGKDVELRCDPISGHTALYWYRQSLGQGLEFLIYFQGNSAPDKSGLPSDRFSAERTGGSVSTLTIQRTQQEDSAVYLCASSLAWSGREGYTFGSGTRLTVV.

The chain uses TRBV4-3 and TRBJ1-2; D might be TRBD1 (6 bases). The CDR3 runs 17 residues. Looked up from germline, CDR1 is LGHNA and CDR2 is YSLEER. Deletions cut 2 bases from V and 5 bases from J, with 21 bases between. CDR3 in amino acids: CASSQQAGTRNLYGYTF. CDR3 nucleotide sequence: TGCGCCAGCAGCCAACAAGCCGGGACACGGAACCTATATGGCTACACCTTC.

This clone appeared once. The CDR3 region has the DNA TGTGCCAGTAGTATCCAGGGGTCATTCTCCTACAATGAGCAGTTCTTC. Amino acid sequence: CASSIQGSFSYNEQFF. The chain couples TRBV19 to TRBJ2-1, with a possible D match to TRBD1 (6 bases). The CDR3 is 16 amino acids. In germline, CDR1 is LNHDA, CDR2 SQIVND (reference sequence). Trimming removed 3 bases at V and 0 bases at J, with 12 bases between. Full variable domain (rest looked up from reference TRBV19 and TRBJ2-1): DGGITQSPKYLFRKEGQNVTLSCEQNLNHDAMYWYRQDPGQGLRLIYYSQIVNDFQKGDIAEGYSVSREKKESFPLTVTSAQKNPTAFYLCASSIQGSFSYNEQFFGPGTRLTVL.

This chain links TRBV6-5 with TRBJ2-3, with 7 bases matching TRBD2. With V trimmed by 7 bases and J by 0 bases, 7 bases remained unmatched. This CDR3 has 15 amino acids. The V gene's germline CDR1 is MNHEY and CDR2 SVGAGI. This chain's CDR3 is CASTPGGSSTDTQYF. The CDR3 DNA is TGTGCCAGCACCCCGGGGGGATCTAGCACAGATACGCAGTATTTT.

The CDR3 region is CASIRDSWRVTEAFF. The CDR3 DNA reads as TGTGCCAGCATACGGGACTCCTGGCGGGTCACTGAAGCTTTCTTT. V gene TRBV6-1 combines with J gene TRBJ1-1, with D maybe TRBD1 (5 bases). CDR1 and CDR2 (germline): MNHNS, SASEGT. Trimming removed 7 bases at V and 4 bases at J, with 19 bases between. The CDR3 covers 15 residues.

The V call is TRBV28, the J call TRBJ2-7; TRBD1 agrees at 8 bases. V shed 4 bases and J 2 bases; nucleotides not matched to a gene: 4. The germline V gene encodes CDR1 MDHEN and CDR2 SYDVKM. This CDR3 is 14 amino acids long. The CDR3 bases are TGTGCCAGCAGTTCGACAGGGGCGGCCTACGAGCAGTACTTC. As protein: CASSSTGAAYEQYF.

This CDR3 reads CASSDGRGLQETQYF. CDR3 coding DNA: TGTGCCAGCAGCGACGGGCGGGGCCTACAAGAGACCCAGTACTTC. The chain links TRBV7-2 to TRBJ2-5; D possibly corresponds to TRBD2 (6 bases). The CDR3 length is 15 residues. Germline V gene sequence: CDR1 SGHTA, CDR2 FQGNSA. Trimming shortened V by 5 bases and J by 2 bases, and 15 bases separated the two germline ends.

CDR3 loop: CASSLDLATTGEKLFF. CDR3 sequence (DNA): TGTGCCAGCAGCTTAGATCTCGCCACGACGGGTGAAAAACTGTTTTTT. The chain employs TRBV11-2 and TRBJ1-4, with D unclear. With 0 bases removed from V and 7 bases from J, the gap between germline ends came to 15 bases. The CDR3 has 16 amino acids. CDR1 is SGHAT, CDR2 FQNNGV, per germline.

Only one count was recorded for this clone. This rearrangement joins TRBV5-1 to TRBJ2-3, with D maybe TRBD2 (6 bases). This CDR3 spans 17 amino acids. The V end was cut by 4 bases, the J end by 2 bases, with 20 bases between. Per the germline V gene, CDR1 is SGHRS and CDR2 is YFSETQ. CDR3 DNA: TGCGCCAGCAGCCTCTCGGGACTTCCTCTTCCCACAGATACGCAGTATTTT. Residues: CASSLSGLPLPTDTQYF.

The V call is TRBV4-3, the J call TRBJ2-3, with D unclear. Germline V gene data show CDR1 as LGHNA and CDR2 as YSLEER. The V end was cut by 0 bases, the J end by 0 bases, with 7 bases between. This CDR3 is built from 15 residues. CDR3 nucleotide sequence: TGCGCCAGCAGCCAAGAGCCTACTAGCACAGATACGCAGTATTTT. Amino acids: CASSQEPTSTDTQYF.

The chain couples TRBV19 to TRBJ1-5; unclear D gene. Germline V CDR1 and CDR2: LNHDA, SQIVND (reference sequence). The CDR3 is 16 amino acids. Deletions cut 4 bases from V and 1 base from J, with 14 bases between. The CDR3 DNA follows: TGTGCCAGTAGTACACGGGGAACAGTGAGCAATCAGCCCCAGCATTTT. Translated: CASSTRGTVSNQPQHF.

This chain joins TRBV11-2 and TRBJ2-3; 11 nucleotides align to TRBD2. The CDR3 consists of 15 residues. The V segment lost 6 bases and the J segment 5 bases; nucleotides outside the gene matches: 7. Germline V lookup: CDR1 SGHAT, CDR2 FQNNGV. CDR3 coding DNA: TGTGCCAGCAGTTTTAGCGGGAGGGTGGAAGATACGCAGTATTTT. Translation gives CASSFSGRVEDTQYF.